This TCR beta chain comes out of a study of blood T cell repertoires in COVID-19. Study-level background: The United States, Italy and Spain provided the acute and convalescent COVID-19 samples. PBMCs, B-cell-depleted T cells, or T cells provided the cDNA or gDNA that made up the material.

The CDR3 loop spans 18 amino acids. Trimming shortened V by 0 bases and J by 4 bases, and 19 bases separated the two germline ends. Germline assignment: CDR1 LGHDT and CDR2 YNNKEL (reference sequence). Repertoires were generated with immunoSEQ multiplex PCR, while TCRdb's copy carries only in-frame clones and drops some. This table has roughly 260,000 clones, 87% appearing once. The receptor comes from a woman between 50 and 59 years old with acute or convalescent COVID-19. The sequencing sample was made of peripheral blood. V gene TRBV3-1 (or the pseudogene TRBV3-2) combines with J gene TRBJ2-1; D perhaps matches TRBD1 (6 bases). The CDR3: CASSQDKARGYSYNEQFF. The CDR3 bases are TGTGCCAGCAGCCAAGATAAGGCTAGGGGGTATTCTTACAATGAGCAGTTCTTC.